The text below deals with one T cell receptor (beta chain). The data originate from a study of blood T cell repertoires in COVID-19. On the study more broadly: Donors in the United States, Italy and Spain gave samples during acute or convalescent COVID-19. PBMCs, B-cell-depleted T cells, or T cells were the source of the cDNA or gDNA that made up the material.

TCRdb keeps only in-frame clones here, not all; method: immunoSEQ multiplex PCR. The repertoire holds roughly 250,000 clones, with 70% to 90% as singletons. The CDR3 has 15 amino acids. Germline lookup yields CDR1 SGDLS and CDR2 YYNGEE. The trim removed 3 bases at V and 0 bases at J, leaving 5 bases unmatched. The rearrangement joins TRBV9 to TRBJ1-2; TRBD1 matches at 7 bases. Sequences were obtained from peripheral blood. The receptor's source is a woman between 40 and 50 years old who had recovered from COVID-19. The DNA for the CDR3 is TGTGCCAGCAGCGACCGACAGGGAGCTAACTATGGCTACACCTTC. Translation: CASSDRQGANYGYTF.